The clone carrying this TCR beta chain was detected once. Germline loops: CDR1 GTSNPN, CDR2 SVGIG (reference sequence). The CDR3 loop spans 19 amino acids. V gave up 1 base and J gave up 0 bases; unmatched junction bases: 10. TCRdb reanalysed the 5' RACE reads using MiXCR and keeps one entry per CDR3 protein. This table holds some 1,700,000 distinct CDR3 sequences, less than 35% found once. The data are from a study of identical twins. The sequenced material came from cord blood. This TCR was sampled from a newborn girl in good health. This chain links TRBV30 with TRBJ2-1; TRBD2 matches at 12 bases. In DNA, the CDR3 is TGTGCCTGGAGTGGTCCTCGGACTAGCGGGATTAGCTCCTACAATGAGCAGTTCTTC. Protein sequence: CAWSGPRTSGISSYNEQFF.